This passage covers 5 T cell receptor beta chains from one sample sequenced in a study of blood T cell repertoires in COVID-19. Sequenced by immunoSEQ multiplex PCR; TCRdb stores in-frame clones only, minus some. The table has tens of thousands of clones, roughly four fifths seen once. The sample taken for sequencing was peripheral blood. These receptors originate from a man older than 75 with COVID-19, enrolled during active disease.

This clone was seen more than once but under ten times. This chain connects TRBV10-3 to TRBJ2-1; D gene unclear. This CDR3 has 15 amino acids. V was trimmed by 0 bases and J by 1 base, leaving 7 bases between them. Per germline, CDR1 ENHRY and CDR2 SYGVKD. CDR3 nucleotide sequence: TGTGCCATCAGTGAGTCGGTTCAGTCCTACAATGAGCAGTTCTTC. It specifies CAISESVQSYNEQFF.

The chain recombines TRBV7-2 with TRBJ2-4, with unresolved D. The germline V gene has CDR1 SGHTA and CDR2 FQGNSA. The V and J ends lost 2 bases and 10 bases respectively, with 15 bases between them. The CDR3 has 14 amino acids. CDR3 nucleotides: TGTGCCAGCAGCTTACAATCCCGGCGAGGAATTCAGTACTTC. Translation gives CASSLQSRRGIQYF.

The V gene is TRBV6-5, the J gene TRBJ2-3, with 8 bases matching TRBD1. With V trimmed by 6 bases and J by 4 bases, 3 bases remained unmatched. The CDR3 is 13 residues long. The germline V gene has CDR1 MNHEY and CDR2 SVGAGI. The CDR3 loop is CASSRQGSDTQYF. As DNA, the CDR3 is TGTGCCAGCAGCCGACAGGGGTCAGATACGCAGTATTTT.

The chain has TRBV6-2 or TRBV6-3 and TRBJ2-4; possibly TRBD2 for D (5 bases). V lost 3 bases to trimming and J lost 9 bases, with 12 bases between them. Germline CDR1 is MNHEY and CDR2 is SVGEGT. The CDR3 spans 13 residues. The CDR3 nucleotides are TGTGCCAGCAGTTATTTCGAGGGCAGCATTCAGTACTTC. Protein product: CASSYFEGSIQYF.

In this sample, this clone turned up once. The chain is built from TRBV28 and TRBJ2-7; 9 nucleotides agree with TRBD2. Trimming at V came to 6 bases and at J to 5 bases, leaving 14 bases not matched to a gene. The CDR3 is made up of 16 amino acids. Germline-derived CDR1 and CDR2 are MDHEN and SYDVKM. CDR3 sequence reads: CASSPRVREGWDEQYF. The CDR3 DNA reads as TGTGCCAGCAGCCCTAGGGTGCGGGAGGGGTGGGACGAGCAGTACTTC.